This passage covers 16 T cell receptor beta chains from one sample sequenced in a study of T cells in Graves' hyperthyroidism and ophthalmopathy (dated by TCRdb to between 2018 and 2021). Library preparation used multiplex PCR. Sequencing relied on an Illumina HiSeq 2000. The TCR beta CDR3 regions were amplified from RNA transcripts. The first round of RT-PCR for the TCR CDR3 was performed with the HTBI primer set and the Qiagen OneStep RT-PCR kit. The raw public data were reprocessed by TCRdb itself: fastp quality trimming at Q25, MiXCR clonotype calling, in-frame beta chains only. Here each entry gathers all rows of one CDR3 protein and keeps the most common genes and DNA. The sample includes 490,000 or so distinct CDR3 sequences, with roughly 22% observed a single time. Approximately 49% of the sample belongs to the ten largest clones. Sequenced material: blood. These receptors were taken from a woman in her sixties or seventies with Graves' ophthalmopathy.

The V call is TRBV7-2, the J call TRBJ2-7; 7 bases are shared with TRBD2. CDR3 length: 15 residues. Germline V gene sequence: CDR1 SGHTA, CDR2 FQGNSA. With V trimmed by 6 bases and J by 0 bases, 8 bases remained unmatched. CDR3 nucleotides: TGTGCCAGCAGTCCGGGACTATACCTCTCCTACGAGCAGTACTTC. Protein product: CASSPGLYLSYEQYF.

This clonotype appeared many times. The V gene is TRBV11-2, the J gene TRBJ1-2, with 8 bases aligning to TRBD1. This CDR3 is 13 amino acids long. Germline V gene data show CDR1 as SGHAT and CDR2 as FQNNGV. V dropped 5 bases and J dropped 6; count of bases not matched to a gene: 5. CDR3 nucleotide sequence: TGTGCCAGCAGCCCCACAGGGGGGAATGGCTACACCTTC. Its translation: CASSPTGGNGYTF.

V gene TRBV20-1 combines with J gene TRBJ2-4, with 10 bases aligning to TRBD1. From germline, CDR1 is DFQATT and CDR2 SNEGSKA (reference sequence). The CDR3 is 17 amino acids. Trimming at V came to 1 base and at J to 0 bases, leaving 6 bases not matched to a gene. CDR3 nucleotide sequence: TGCAGTGCTAGAGGACAGGGGGCTGATATAGCCAAAAACATTCAGTACTTC. Translation gives CSARGQGADIAKNIQYF.

The sample holds a few counts of this clonotype. The chain combines TRBV20-1 with TRBJ1-5; 7 nucleotides align to TRBD1. With V trimmed by 7 bases and J by 3 bases, 6 bases remained unmatched. From germline, CDR1 is DFQATT and CDR2 SNEGSKA (reference sequence). This CDR3 region has 13 residues. CDR3 region: CSGEGQFNQPQHF. CDR3 bases: TGCAGTGGGGAGGGACAGTTCAATCAGCCCCAGCATTTT.

J is TRBJ2-5 and V is TRBV7-6, with D perhaps matching TRBD1 (5 bases). Per the germline V gene, CDR1 is SGHVS and CDR2 is FNYEAQ. The CDR3 is made up of 14 amino acids. V gave up 5 bases and J gave up 2 bases, with 12 bases separating them. This CDR3 reads CASSLDTVQETQYF. The CDR3 DNA sequence: TGTGCCAGCAGCCTGGACACCGTTCAAGAGACCCAGTACTTC.

V usage is TRBV7-2 and J usage is TRBJ1-6, with D perhaps TRBD1 (5 bases). The V end lost 7 bases, the J end lost 6 bases, and 19 bases lay between the germline ends. The CDR3 is 16 amino acids. Germline V gives CDR1 SGHTA, CDR2 FQGNSA. CDR3 nucleotide sequence: TGTGCCAGCACCAACCCCTTGGGGGGAGGTAATTCACCCCTCCACTTT. This codes for CASTNPLGGGNSPLHF.

This chain uses TRBV12-3 or TRBV12-4 with TRBJ1-2, with D maybe TRBD1 (6 bases). With 6 bases removed from V and 5 bases from J, the gap between germline ends came to 10 bases. This CDR3 contains 12 residues. CDR3 in DNA: TGTGCCAGCAGCCGGACAGTTTATGGCTACACCTTC. Protein sequence: CASSRTVYGYTF.

The chain employs TRBV20-1 and TRBJ1-5; D is possibly TRBD1 (5 bases). The germline gives CDR1 DFQATT, CDR2 SNEGSKA (reference sequence). Between the trimmed V and J ends, which lost 3 bases and 4 bases, there was a span of 13 bases. The CDR3 is 14 residues long. This CDR3 is CSARNKGINQPQHF. The DNA for the CDR3 is TGCAGTGCTAGGAACAAGGGGATTAATCAGCCCCAGCATTTT.

The rearrangement links TRBV25-1 to TRBJ2-7, with D perhaps TRBD2 (5 bases). CDR1 MGHDK and CDR2 SYGVNS come from the germline V gene. V was pared by 4 bases and J by 5 bases, with 15 bases between. There are 14 residues in the CDR3. This CDR3 reads CASSATGSLNEQYF. CDR3 sequence (DNA): TGTGCCAGCAGTGCGACGGGGTCCCTCAACGAGCAGTACTTC.

This clonotype appeared a few times. The genes are TRBV6-5 and TRBJ2-1; the D is unclear. This CDR3 region has 12 residues. Looked up from germline, CDR1 is MNHEY and CDR2 is SVGAGI. V lost 4 bases and J lost 10, with 11 bases in between. CDR3 in DNA: TGTGCCAGCAGTTTCCCGGAGTCAGAGCAGTTCTTC. It codes for CASSFPESEQFF.

This clonotype was recorded a few times. The gene calls are TRBV9 and TRBJ1-2; TRBD1 agrees at 10 bases. The CDR3 has 15 amino acids. CDR1 and CDR2 (germline): SGDLS, YYNGEE. The ends lost 4 bases at V and 7 bases at J; junction bases unmatched: 10. CDR3 sequence (DNA): TGTGCCAGCAGCTCGACCGGGACAGGGGTGGGTGGCTACACCTTC. Amino acids: CASSSTGTGVGGYTF.

The chain couples TRBV19 to TRBJ2-2; 8 bases map to TRBD2. CDR3 length equals 15 residues. Per the germline V gene, CDR1 is LNHDA and CDR2 is SQIVND (reference sequence). Germline trimming cut 5 bases from V and 4 bases from J; bases unmatched to any gene: 6. The CDR3 region has the DNA TGTGCCAGTAGTCGTAGCGGGATGGGCACCGGGGAGCTGTTTTTT. This encodes CASSRSGMGTGELFF.

This clonotype has ten or more counts. The J gene is TRBJ1-6, the V gene TRBV30; 7 nucleotides align to TRBD1. The CDR3 runs 13 residues. V gave up 1 base and J gave up 11 bases; unmatched junction bases: 5. Germline lookup yields CDR1 GTSNPN and CDR2 SVGIG (reference sequence). CDR3: CAWSDRGRTPLHF. The CDR3 DNA is TGTGCCTGGAGTGACAGGGGTCGGACACCCCTCCACTTT.

This clonotype came up many times. The rearrangement joins TRBV7-8 to TRBJ1-6, with D unclear. The V gene's germline CDR1 is SGHVS and CDR2 FQNEAQ. This CDR3 is 13 amino acids long. Trimming left V 8 bases short and J 6 bases short, with 11 bases between. CDR3: CASSHQLNSPLHF. CDR3 nucleotides: TGTGCCAGCTCCCACCAACTTAATTCACCCCTCCACTTT.

The rearrangement links TRBV20-1 to TRBJ2-1; TRBD2 matches at 10 bases. The CDR3 extends over 15 amino acids. V dropped 5 bases and J dropped 3; count of bases not matched to a gene: 7. Looked up from germline, CDR1 is DFQATT and CDR2 is SNEGSKA (reference sequence). CDR3 nucleotides: TGCAGTGCTGGAGGACTAGCGGCCCTCTACAATGAGCAGTTCTTC. Amino acid sequence: CSAGGLAALYNEQFF.

The CDR3 sequence: CASRPTGGVTDTQYF. In DNA, the CDR3 is TGTGCCAGCAGACCGACAGGGGGGGTCACAGATACGCAGTATTTT. The chain links TRBV5-4 to TRBJ2-3, with TRBD1 identical over 9 bases. The J segment lost 2 bases and the V segment lost 5 bases, leaving 6 bases of the junction unmatched. This CDR3 comprises 15 residues. Per germline, CDR1 SGHNT and CDR2 YYREEE (reference sequence). Based on the CDR3 plus reference TRBV5-4 and TRBJ2-3, the full variable domain is ETGVTQSPTHLIKTRGQQVTLRCSSQSGHNTVSWYQQALGQGPQFIFQYYREEENGRGNFPPRFSGLQFPNYSSELNVNALELDDSALYLCASRPTGGVTDTQYFGPGTRLTVL.